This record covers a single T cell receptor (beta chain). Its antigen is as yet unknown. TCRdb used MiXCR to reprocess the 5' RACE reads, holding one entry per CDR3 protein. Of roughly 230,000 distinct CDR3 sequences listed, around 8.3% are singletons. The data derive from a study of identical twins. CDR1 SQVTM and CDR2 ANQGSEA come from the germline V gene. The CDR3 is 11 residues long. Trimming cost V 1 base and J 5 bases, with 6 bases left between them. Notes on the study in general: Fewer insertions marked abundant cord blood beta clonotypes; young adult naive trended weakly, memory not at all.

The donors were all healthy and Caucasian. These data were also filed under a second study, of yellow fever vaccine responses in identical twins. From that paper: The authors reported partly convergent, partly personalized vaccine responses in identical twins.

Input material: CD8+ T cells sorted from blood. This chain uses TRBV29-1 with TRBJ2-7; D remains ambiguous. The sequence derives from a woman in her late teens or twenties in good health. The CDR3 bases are TGCAGCGTTGAAGGGGGTCACGAGCAGTACTTC. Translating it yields CSVEGGHEQYF.